The source of this TCR beta chain is a study of PD-L1 blockade in urothelial cancer. The table came from immunoSEQ multiplex PCR; TCRdb's copy has only in-frame clones and leaves some out. The table records 100,000 or so clones, about nine tenths of them present only once. Trimming left V 2 bases short and J 7 bases short, with 9 bases between. This CDR3 has 13 residues. The V gene's germline CDR1 is MDHEN and CDR2 SYDVKM. This clonotype was sampled from a woman of 80 years or more with urothelial cancer. The material was PBMCs, obtained around atezolizumab (anti-PD-L1) treatment. The chain links TRBV28 to TRBJ1-5, with a tentative D call TRBD1 (5 bases). The CDR3 sequence is CASSLRGVQPQHF. CDR3 in DNA: TGTGCCAGCAGTTTACGGGGGGTCCAGCCCCAGCATTTT.